This is a list of T cell receptor beta chains from one sample in a study of OX40 agonist ivuxolimab in advanced cancers. This table comes from immunoSEQ multiplex PCR, and its TCRdb copy is limited to in-frame clones, with some not included. The sample yields about 110,000 clones, approximately 89% seen once. The source material was CD4+ or CD8+ T cells sorted from blood, sampled in a trial of the OX40 agonist ivuxolimab. These TCRs come from an adult with an advanced solid tumor such as melanoma, head and neck, liver or kidney cancer. The CDR3 runs from the conserved cysteine through the conserved F or W. The D gene is left open where the match is weak.

>TRBV7-9|TRBJ2-7|NA
TGTGCCAGCAGCTTAGTGAACGAGCAGTACTTC
CASSLVNEQYF
>TRBV30|TRBJ2-5|NA
TGTGCCTGGATCCCAGGGGCCGGAGCCCAGTACTTC
CAWIPGAGAQYF
>TRBV23-1|TRBJ2-3|NA
TGCGCCAGCAGTCAATCGCCCGCCGGGGGTACGCAGTATTTT
CASSQSPAGGTQYF
>TRBV10-1|TRBJ2-2|NA
TGCGCCAGCGGCGGCCTCCCGGGGACCGGGGAGCTGTTTTTT
CASGGLPGTGELFF
>TRBV6-5|TRBJ1-5|NA
TGTGCCAGCAGTTACTCTGCAGGGGTCGATCAGCCCCAGCATTTT
CASSYSAGVDQPQHF
>TRBV13|TRBJ1-4|TRBD1
TGTGCCAGCAGCTTAGGAACAGGGGGCCATGAAAAACTGTTTTTT
CASSLGTGGHEKLFF
>TRBV15|TRBJ2-1|NA
TGTGCCACCAGCAGAGATGTTAGCTCCTACAATGAGCAGTTCTTC
CATSRDVSSYNEQFF
>TRBV19|TRBJ2-7|TRBD1
TGTGCCAGTAGCCACACAGGGGTGGGGGAGTACGAGCAGTACTTC
CASSHTGVGEYEQYF
>TRBV11-3|TRBJ2-7|NA
TGTGCCAGCAGCTTCGGTCCGACAGAGTCTGACGAGCAGTACTTC
CASSFGPTESDEQYF
>TRBV6-5|TRBJ2-1|NA
TGTGCCAGCAGGGATGGGGGGGCGAACTACAATGAGCAGTTCTTC
CASRDGGANYNEQFF
>TRBV27|TRBJ2-7|TRBD1
TGTGCCAGCAGTTCCGGACAGGGAAGGAACGAGCAGTACTTC
CASSSGQGRNEQYF
>TRBV5-6|TRBJ2-3|NA
TGTGCCAGCAGCTTGGGTCTTTCCAGCGGCATAGATACGCAGTATTTT
CASSLGLSSGIDTQYF
>TRBV5-4|TRBJ2-3|NA
TGTGCCAGCAGTCGTAGCACAGATACGCAGTATTTT
CASSRSTDTQYF
>TRBV19|TRBJ1-1|NA
TGTGCCAGTAGTACCACTGAAGCTTTCTTT
CASSTTEAFF
>TRBV13|TRBJ2-1|NA
TGTGCCAGCAGCCGGGTGGGGATAAACAATGAGCAGTTCTTC
CASSRVGINNEQFF
>TRBV6-5|TRBJ2-7|NA
TGTGCCAGCAGTTACAGGACGGGCTCCTACGAGCAGTACTTC
CASSYRTGSYEQYF
>TRBV19|TRBJ2-7|TRBD1
TGTGCCACCGCCGGGACAGGGGCCTACGAGCAGTACTTC
CATAGTGAYEQYF
>TRBV6-6|TRBJ2-7|TRBD1
TGTGCCAGCAGTTACGGGCAGGGACAGGGCTACGAGCAGTACTTC
CASSYGQGQGYEQYF
>TRBV5-1|TRBJ2-7|NA
TGCGCCAGCGGGGCCGCCGGCGGGCCCTACGAGCAGTACTTC
CASGAAGGPYEQYF
>TRBV7-9|TRBJ2-7|NA
TGTGCCAGCAGCTTAGAAGGGGCTGCCTACGAGCAGTACTTC
CASSLEGAAYEQYF
>TRBV5-4|TRBJ1-2|TRBD1
TGTGCCAGCAGCTTGGCAGGGGGCGACGGCTACACCTTC
CASSLAGGDGYTF
>TRBV9|TRBJ2-1|TRBD2
TGTGCCAGCAGCGAAGAGACAGGGGAGAGGACTAGCGGCTACAATGAGCAGTTCTTC
CASSEETGERTSGYNEQFF
>TRBV5-5|TRBJ2-5|TRBD2
TGTGCCAGCAGCTTAGGACTAGCGGGGAGGGAGACCCAGTACTTC
CASSLGLAGRETQYF